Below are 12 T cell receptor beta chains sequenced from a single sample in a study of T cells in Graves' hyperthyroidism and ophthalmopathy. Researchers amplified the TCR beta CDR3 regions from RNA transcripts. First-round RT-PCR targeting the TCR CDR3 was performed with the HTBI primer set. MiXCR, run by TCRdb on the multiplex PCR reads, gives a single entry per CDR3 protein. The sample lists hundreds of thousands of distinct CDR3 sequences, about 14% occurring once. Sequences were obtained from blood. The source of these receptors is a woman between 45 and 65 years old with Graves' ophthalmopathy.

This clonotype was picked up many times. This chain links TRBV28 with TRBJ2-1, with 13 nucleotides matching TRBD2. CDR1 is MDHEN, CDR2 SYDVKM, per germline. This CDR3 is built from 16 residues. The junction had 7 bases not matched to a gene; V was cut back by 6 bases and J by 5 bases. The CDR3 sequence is CASSRWTSGRNNEQFF. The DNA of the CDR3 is TGTGCCAGCAGCCGGTGGACTAGCGGGAGAAACAATGAGCAGTTCTTC. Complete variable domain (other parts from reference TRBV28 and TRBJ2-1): DVKVTQSSRYLVKRTGEKVFLECVQDMDHENMFWYRQDPGLGLRLIYFSYDVKMKEKGDIPEGYSVSREKKERFSLILESASTNQTSMYLCASSRWTSGRNNEQFFGPGTRLTVL.

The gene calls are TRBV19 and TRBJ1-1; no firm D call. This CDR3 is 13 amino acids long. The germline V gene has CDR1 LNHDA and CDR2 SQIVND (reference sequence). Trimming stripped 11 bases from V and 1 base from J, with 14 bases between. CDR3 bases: TGTGCCGCTCGGCAGGACCGGAACACTGAAGCTTTCTTT. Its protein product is CAARQDRNTEAFF.

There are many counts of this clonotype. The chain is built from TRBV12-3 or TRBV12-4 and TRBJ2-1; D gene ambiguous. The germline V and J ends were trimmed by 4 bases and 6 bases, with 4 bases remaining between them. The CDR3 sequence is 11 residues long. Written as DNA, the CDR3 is TGTGCCAGCAGTTACTTCAATGAGCAGTTCTTC. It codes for CASSYFNEQFF.

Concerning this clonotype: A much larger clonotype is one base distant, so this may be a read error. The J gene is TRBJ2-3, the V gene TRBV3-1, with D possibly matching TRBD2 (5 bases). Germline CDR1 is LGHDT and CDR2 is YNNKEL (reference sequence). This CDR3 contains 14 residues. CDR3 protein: CVSSQVVGGDTQYF. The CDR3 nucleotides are TGTGTCAGCAGCCAAGTTGTGGGCGGGGATACGCAGTATTTT.

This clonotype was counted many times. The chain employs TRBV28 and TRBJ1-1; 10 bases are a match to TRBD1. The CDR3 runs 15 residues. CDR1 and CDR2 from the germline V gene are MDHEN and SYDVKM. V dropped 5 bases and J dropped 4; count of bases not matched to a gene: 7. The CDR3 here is CASSTGTGVTTEAFF. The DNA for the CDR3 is TGTGCCAGCAGTACCGGGACAGGGGTTACCACTGAAGCTTTCTTT.

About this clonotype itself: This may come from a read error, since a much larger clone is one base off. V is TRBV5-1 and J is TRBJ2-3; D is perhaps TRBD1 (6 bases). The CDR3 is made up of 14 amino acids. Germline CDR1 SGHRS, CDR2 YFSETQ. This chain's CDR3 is CASSLGTDGDTRYF. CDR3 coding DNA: TGCGCCAGCAGCTTGGGGACAGACGGAGATACGCGGTATTTT.

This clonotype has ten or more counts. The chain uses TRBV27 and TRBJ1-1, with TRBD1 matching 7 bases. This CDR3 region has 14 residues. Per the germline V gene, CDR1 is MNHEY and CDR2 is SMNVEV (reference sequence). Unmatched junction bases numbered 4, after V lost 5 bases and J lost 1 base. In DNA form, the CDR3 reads TGTGCCAGCAGTACGGGACAGAGGAACACTGAAGCTTTCTTT. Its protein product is CASSTGQRNTEAFF.

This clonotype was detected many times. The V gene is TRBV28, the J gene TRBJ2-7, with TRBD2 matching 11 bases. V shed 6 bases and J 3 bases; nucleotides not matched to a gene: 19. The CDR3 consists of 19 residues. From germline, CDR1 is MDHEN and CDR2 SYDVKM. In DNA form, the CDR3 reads TGTGCCAGCAGCCCCGCCAGACTAGCGGGGACTGGACGACACTACGAGCAGTACTTC. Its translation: CASSPARLAGTGRHYEQYF.

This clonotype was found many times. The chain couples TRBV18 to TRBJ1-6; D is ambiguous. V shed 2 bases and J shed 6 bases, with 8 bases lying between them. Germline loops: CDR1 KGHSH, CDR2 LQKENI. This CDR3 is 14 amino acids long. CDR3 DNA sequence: TGTGCCAGCTCACCAATGCCAGCTAATTCACCCCTCCACTTT. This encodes CASSPMPANSPLHF.

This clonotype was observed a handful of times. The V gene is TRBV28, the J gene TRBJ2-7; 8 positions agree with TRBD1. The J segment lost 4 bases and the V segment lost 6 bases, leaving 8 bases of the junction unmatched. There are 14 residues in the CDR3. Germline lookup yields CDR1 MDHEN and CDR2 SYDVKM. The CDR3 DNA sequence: TGTGCCAGCAGGGAGGCAGGGGGCCAGTACGAGCAGTACTTC. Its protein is CASREAGGQYEQYF.

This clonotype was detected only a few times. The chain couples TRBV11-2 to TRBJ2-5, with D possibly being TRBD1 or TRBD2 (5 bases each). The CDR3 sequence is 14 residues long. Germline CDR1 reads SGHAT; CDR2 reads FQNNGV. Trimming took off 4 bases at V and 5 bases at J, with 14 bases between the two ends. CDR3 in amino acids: CASSSGTGGETQYF. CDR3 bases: TGTGCCAGCAGCTCAGGGACCGGCGGGGAGACCCAGTACTTC.

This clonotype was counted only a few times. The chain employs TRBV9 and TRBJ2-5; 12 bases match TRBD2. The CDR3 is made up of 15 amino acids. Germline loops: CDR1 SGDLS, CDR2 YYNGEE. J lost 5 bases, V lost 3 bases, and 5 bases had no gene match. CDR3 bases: TGTGCCAGCAGCGGGGGAGGGACTAGCGGGGAGACCCAGTACTTC. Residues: CASSGGGTSGETQYF.